Sequencing of this TCR beta chain was carried out in a study of blood T cells in healthy people across ages. Findings and caveats of the study: Correlation between TCR beta diversity and naive T cell percentage was strong.

V was clipped by 8 bases and J by 1 base; unmatched bases: 5. The CDR3 has 15 amino acids. Per germline, CDR1 MNHNS and CDR2 SASEGT. Donor samples were obtained from healthy Caucasian individuals from Russia, aged about 6 to 100. Drawn from each donor were 7.5 to 10 milliliters of peripheral blood. The table lists this clonotype with a few counts. Its antigen remains unidentified. Together with a sample-barcoded 5' primer, a J-beta primer mix was included in a second PCR lasting roughly 6 to 12 cycles. TCRdb reprocessed the 5' RACE reads via MiXCR and lists one record per CDR3 protein. The data contain roughly 1,800,000 distinct CDR3 sequences, around half of them seen just once; the ten biggest clones take up less than 2.5%.

The material sequenced was blood. This clonotype was obtained from a woman in her 40s in good health. The chain links TRBV6-1 to TRBJ2-3; 11 bases agree with TRBD2. The CDR3 DNA reads as TGTGCCAGCGAACCTAGCGGGGGGCGCACAGATACGCAGTATTTT. Amino acids: CASEPSGGRTDTQYF.